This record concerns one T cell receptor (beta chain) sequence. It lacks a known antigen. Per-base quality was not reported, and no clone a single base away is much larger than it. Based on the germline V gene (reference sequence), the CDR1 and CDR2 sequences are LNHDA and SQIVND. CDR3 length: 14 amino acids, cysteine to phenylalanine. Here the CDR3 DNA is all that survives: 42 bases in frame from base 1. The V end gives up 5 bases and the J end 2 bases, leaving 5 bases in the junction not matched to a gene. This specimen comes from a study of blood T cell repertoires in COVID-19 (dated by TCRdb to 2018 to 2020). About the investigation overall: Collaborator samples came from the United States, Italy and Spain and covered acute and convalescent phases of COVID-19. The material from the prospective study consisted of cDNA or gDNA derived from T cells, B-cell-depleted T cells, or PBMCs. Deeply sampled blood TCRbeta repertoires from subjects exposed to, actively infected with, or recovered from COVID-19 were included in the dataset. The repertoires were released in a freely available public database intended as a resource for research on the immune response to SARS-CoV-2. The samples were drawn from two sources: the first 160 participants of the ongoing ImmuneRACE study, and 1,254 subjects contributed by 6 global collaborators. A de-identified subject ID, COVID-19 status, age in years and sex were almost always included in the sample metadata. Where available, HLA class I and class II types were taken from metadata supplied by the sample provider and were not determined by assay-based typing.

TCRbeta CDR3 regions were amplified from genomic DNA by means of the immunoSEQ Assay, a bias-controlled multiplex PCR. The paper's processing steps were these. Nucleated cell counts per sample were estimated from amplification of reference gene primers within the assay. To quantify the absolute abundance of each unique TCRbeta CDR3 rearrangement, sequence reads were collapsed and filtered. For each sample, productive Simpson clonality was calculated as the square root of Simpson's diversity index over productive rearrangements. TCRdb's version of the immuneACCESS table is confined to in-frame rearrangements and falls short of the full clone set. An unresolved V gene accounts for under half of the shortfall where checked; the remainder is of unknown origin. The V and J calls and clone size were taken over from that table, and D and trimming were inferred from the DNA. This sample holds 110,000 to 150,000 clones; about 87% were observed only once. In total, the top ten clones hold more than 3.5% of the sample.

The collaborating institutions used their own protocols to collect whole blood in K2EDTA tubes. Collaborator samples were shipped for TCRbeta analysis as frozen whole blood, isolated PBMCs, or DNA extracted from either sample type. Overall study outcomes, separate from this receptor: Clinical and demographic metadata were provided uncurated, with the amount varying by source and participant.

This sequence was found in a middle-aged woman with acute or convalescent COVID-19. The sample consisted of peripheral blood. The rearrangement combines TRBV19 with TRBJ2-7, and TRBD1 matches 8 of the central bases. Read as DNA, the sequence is TGTGCCAGTAGTGCAGGGGGACAGGCCTACGAGCAGTACTTC. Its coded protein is CASSAGGQAYEQYF.